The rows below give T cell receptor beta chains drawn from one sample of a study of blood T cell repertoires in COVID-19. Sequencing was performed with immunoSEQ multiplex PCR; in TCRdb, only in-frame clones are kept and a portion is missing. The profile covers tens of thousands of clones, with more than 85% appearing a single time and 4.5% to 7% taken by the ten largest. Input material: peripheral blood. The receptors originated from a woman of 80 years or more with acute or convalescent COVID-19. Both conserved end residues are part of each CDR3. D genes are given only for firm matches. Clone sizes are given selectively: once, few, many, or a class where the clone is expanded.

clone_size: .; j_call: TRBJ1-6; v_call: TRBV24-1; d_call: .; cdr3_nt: TGTGCCACCAGTGACCCTGCGGGGTACCATAATTCACCCCTCCACTTT; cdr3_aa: CATSDPAGYHNSPLHF
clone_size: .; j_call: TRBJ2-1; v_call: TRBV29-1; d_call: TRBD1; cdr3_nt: TGCAGCGTTGACCCCGGGACAGGGGGCAGTGAGCAGTTCTTC; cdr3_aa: CSVDPGTGGSEQFF
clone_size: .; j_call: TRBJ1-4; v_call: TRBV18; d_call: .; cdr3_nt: TGTGCCAGCTCAAAACAGGGAGGGGATGAAAAACTGTTTTTT; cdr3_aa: CASSKQGGDEKLFF
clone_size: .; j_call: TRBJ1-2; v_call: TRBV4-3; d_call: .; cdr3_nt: TGCGCCAGCAGCCGTTTTAGGCAGGGGAACTATGGCTACACCTTC; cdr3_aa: CASSRFRQGNYGYTF
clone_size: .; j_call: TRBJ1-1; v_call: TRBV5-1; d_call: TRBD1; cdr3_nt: TGCGCCAGCAGCTTGGCTGCCGGGACAGAGAACACTGAAGCTTTCTTT; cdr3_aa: CASSLAAGTENTEAFF
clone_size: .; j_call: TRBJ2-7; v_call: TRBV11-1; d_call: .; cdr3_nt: TGTGCCAGCAGCTTAGCGGCAGGTAACTACGAGCAGTACTTC; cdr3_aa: CASSLAAGNYEQYF
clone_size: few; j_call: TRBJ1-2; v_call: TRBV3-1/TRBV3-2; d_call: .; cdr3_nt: TGTGCCAGCAGCCAAGATGAGGAGAATGGCTATGGCTACACCTTC; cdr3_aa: CASSQDEENGYGYTF
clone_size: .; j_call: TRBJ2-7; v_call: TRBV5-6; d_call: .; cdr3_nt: TGTGCCAGCAGCTCGGGACTGTCGAGCTCCTACGAGCAGTACTTC; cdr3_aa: CASSSGLSSSYEQYF
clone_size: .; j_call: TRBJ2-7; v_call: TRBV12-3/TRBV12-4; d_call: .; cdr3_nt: TGTGCCAGCAGTTTTGACAGGTACGAGCAGTACTTC; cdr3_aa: CASSFDRYEQYF
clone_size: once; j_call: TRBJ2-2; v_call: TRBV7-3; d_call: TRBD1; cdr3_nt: TGTGCCAGCAGGGCTACAGGGGGCAACACCGGGGAGCTGTTTTTT; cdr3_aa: CASRATGGNTGELFF
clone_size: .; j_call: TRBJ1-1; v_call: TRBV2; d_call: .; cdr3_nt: TGTGCCAGCAGAACAGAAAAACACACTGAAGCTTTCTTT; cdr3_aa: CASRTEKHTEAFF
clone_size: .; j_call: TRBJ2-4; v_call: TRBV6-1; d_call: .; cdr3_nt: TGTGCCAGCAGTGACCGTACAGGGCTTCAGTACTTC; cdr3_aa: CASSDRTGLQYF
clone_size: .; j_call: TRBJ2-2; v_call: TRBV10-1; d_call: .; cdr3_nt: TGCGCCAGTCCTCAAGGGACACAAAACACCGGGGAGCTGTTTTTT; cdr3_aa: CASPQGTQNTGELFF
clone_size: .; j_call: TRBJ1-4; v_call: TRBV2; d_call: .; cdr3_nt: TGTGCCAGCTCAACGCAGGGTCGGGAAAAACTGTTTTTT; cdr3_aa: CASSTQGREKLFF
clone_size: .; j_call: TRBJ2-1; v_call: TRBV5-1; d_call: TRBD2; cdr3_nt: TGCGCCAGCAGCCCGGGACTAGCGGGGGGGCTGGGGCAGTTCTTC; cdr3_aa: CASSPGLAGGLGQFF
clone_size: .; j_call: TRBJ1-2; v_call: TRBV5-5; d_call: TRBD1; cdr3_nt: TGTGCCAGCAGCTTGACGGGACAGGAGACTAACTATGGCTACACCTTC; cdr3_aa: CASSLTGQETNYGYTF
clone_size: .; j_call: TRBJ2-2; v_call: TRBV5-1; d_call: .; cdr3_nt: TGCGCCAGCAGCCCCCGAACGGGGGACGGGGAGCTGTTTTTT; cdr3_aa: CASSPRTGDGELFF
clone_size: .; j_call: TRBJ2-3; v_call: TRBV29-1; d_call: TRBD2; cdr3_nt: TGCAGCGTTGAGGGTAGCGGGGTCGGGAACACAGATACGCAGTATTTT; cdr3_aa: CSVEGSGVGNTDTQYF